The 22 T cell receptor beta chains listed next were all sequenced from one sample in a study of shared clonotypes between healthy human individuals. Here immunoSEQ multiplex PCR was the method, and the copy in TCRdb shows in-frame clones only, minus some. Here the sample spans 190,000 or so clones, 60% to 75% being singletons. The material sequenced was memory CD4+ T cells sorted from blood. Described subset: CD45RA-negative fraction. Every receptor here comes from a man younger than 40 in good health.

The chain links TRBV5-1 to TRBJ2-5, with TRBD1 matching 7 bases. After removal of 0 bases from V and 2 bases from J, the junction contained 4 bases not matched to a gene. The germline V gene has CDR1 SGHRS and CDR2 YFSETQ. The CDR3 runs to 15 residues. The CDR3 DNA sequence: TGCGCCAGCAGCTTGGAGGGCAGGGGGCAAGAGACCCAGTACTTC. Amino acid sequence: CASSLEGRGQETQYF.

This clone was seen a few times. The V gene is TRBV19, the J gene TRBJ1-2, with D hard to call. Between the trimmed V and J ends, which lost 5 bases and 1 base, there was a span of 14 bases. This CDR3 is built from 15 residues. Germline CDR1 and CDR2: LNHDA and SQIVND (reference sequence). CDR3 sequence reads: CASSDGGRSNYGYTF. In DNA form, the CDR3 reads TGTGCCAGTAGTGACGGTGGAAGAAGTAACTATGGCTACACCTTC.

This chain connects TRBV7-8 to TRBJ2-7; 12 bases align to TRBD1. The germline V gene has CDR1 SGHVS and CDR2 FQNEAQ. V was pared by 5 bases and J by 6 bases, with 14 bases of the junction left unmatched. This CDR3 contains 17 residues. The CDR3 reads CASSRRSGTGGPGEQYF. The CDR3 DNA sequence: TGTGCCAGCAGCCGACGATCCGGGACAGGGGGCCCTGGCGAGCAGTACTTC.

The CDR3 DNA follows: TGCGCCAGCAGCCCTGGACAGGGGGCGAGTTTTGAGCAGTTCTTC. As protein: CASSPGQGASFEQFF. The chain is built from TRBV4-3 and TRBJ2-1, with 11 nucleotides matching TRBD1. This CDR3 has 15 amino acids. V was clipped by 4 bases and J by 9 bases; unmatched bases: 8. The germline gives CDR1 LGHNA, CDR2 YSLEER.

This clone came up a few times. This chain uses TRBV13 with TRBJ2-3; no reliable D call. Germline CDR1 and CDR2: PRHDT and FYEKMQ (reference sequence). V lost 2 bases and J lost 3, with 9 bases in between. The CDR3 consists of 14 residues. CDR3 in DNA: TGTGCCAGCAGCTTATATCCCGCAACAGATACGCAGTATTTT. It specifies CASSLYPATDTQYF.

J is TRBJ2-5 and V is TRBV5-4; a weak D match, TRBD1 (6 bases). The CDR3 spans 14 residues. Germline V gene sequence: CDR1 SGHNT, CDR2 YYREEE (reference sequence). Between the trimmed V and J ends, which lost 5 bases and 2 bases, there was a span of 13 bases. CDR3 region: CASRPRQEQETQYF. The CDR3 nucleotides are TGTGCCAGCAGGCCGAGACAGGAACAAGAGACCCAGTACTTC.

The chain joins TRBV13 to TRBJ2-5, with 9 bases matching TRBD1. Germline CDR1 PRHDT, CDR2 FYEKMQ (reference sequence). Trimming removed 0 bases from V and 4 bases from J; junction bases left unmatched: 6. CDR3 length: 16 residues. The CDR3 loop is CASSLGGGTGSETQYF. The CDR3 nucleotides read TGTGCCAGCAGCTTAGGCGGGGGGACAGGGTCAGAGACCCAGTACTTC.

The CDR3 DNA reads as TGCGCCAGCAGCCAAGGGTTGGGACAGGCAAAAGATACGCAGTATTTT. Translation: CASSQGLGQAKDTQYF. This chain connects TRBV4-3 to TRBJ2-3; 8 bases match TRBD1. The CDR3 loop spans 16 amino acids. The ends lost 1 base at V and 5 bases at J; junction bases unmatched: 8. CDR1 LGHNA and CDR2 YSLEER come from the germline V gene.

This chain uses TRBV9 with TRBJ2-7; 11 bases match TRBD1. Germline CDR1 and CDR2: SGDLS and YYNGEE. Trimming at V came to 4 bases and at J to 7 bases, leaving 10 bases not matched to a gene. The CDR3 totals 15 residues. The CDR3 spells CASSLRPGQGVEQYF. The CDR3 region has the DNA TGTGCCAGCAGCTTGAGACCGGGACAGGGGGTAGAGCAGTACTTC.

This clone appeared once. This chain links TRBV29-1 with TRBJ2-6; no firm D call. The length of the CDR3 is 12 residues. V was cut by 3 bases and J by 3 bases, with 3 bases left in between. From germline, CDR1 is SQVTM and CDR2 ANQGSEA. CDR3 DNA: TGCAGCGTTGACGGTGGGGCCAACGTCCTGACTTTC. It translates to CSVDGGANVLTF.

The J gene is TRBJ2-2, the V gene TRBV5-1; tentative D call: TRBD1 (5 bases). The CDR3 consists of 15 residues. Germline CDR1 is SGHRS and CDR2 is YFSETQ. Trimming removed 5 bases at V and 0 bases at J, with 11 bases between. Written as DNA, the CDR3 is TGCGCCAGCAGAGGGGCGGCGTCGAACACCGGGGAGCTGTTTTTT. Amino acids: CASRGAASNTGELFF.

J is TRBJ2-7 and V is TRBV9, with 8 bases aligning to TRBD2. From germline, CDR1 is SGDLS and CDR2 YYNGEE. The CDR3 is 14 amino acids. V dropped 3 bases and J dropped 4; count of bases not matched to a gene: 6. The DNA for the CDR3 is TGTGCCAGCAGCGCTGGACTAGCTGGGTACGAGCAGTACTTC. Residues: CASSAGLAGYEQYF.

The chain recombines TRBV7-9 with TRBJ2-1; 9 nucleotides line up with TRBD2. Germline V gene lookup returns CDR1 SEHNR and CDR2 FQNEAQ (reference sequence). CDR3 size: 17 residues. Trimming removed 8 bases from V and 6 bases from J; junction bases left unmatched: 17. CDR3 nucleotide sequence: TGTGCCAGCCCGGGACTAGCCTCTACCGCATTGGGCAATGAGCAGTTCTTC. Residues: CASPGLASTALGNEQFF.

V is TRBV27 and J is TRBJ2-1, with D perhaps matching TRBD2 (7 bases). Germline V CDR1 and CDR2: MNHEY, SMNVEV (reference sequence). CDR3 length: 16 amino acids. Trimming took off 2 bases at V and 5 bases at J, with 16 bases between the two ends. The CDR3 spells CASSLDGLGGDNEQFF. The CDR3 DNA is TGTGCCAGCAGTTTAGATGGTCTAGGGGGGGACAATGAGCAGTTCTTC.

In nucleotides, the CDR3 is TGTGCCAGCAAGCGGGAGGGAGAGACCCAGTACTTC. Its protein is CASKREGETQYF. The rearrangement uses TRBV2 and TRBJ2-5, with 10 bases identical to TRBD2. Per the germline V gene, CDR1 is SNHLY and CDR2 is FYNNEI. Germline trimming cut 7 bases from V and 4 bases from J; bases unmatched to any gene: 0. The CDR3 is 12 residues long.

The V call is TRBV28, the J call TRBJ1-1; the D is unclear. This CDR3 is built from 13 residues. Germline V gives CDR1 MDHEN, CDR2 SYDVKM. V lost 5 bases and J 5 bases, leaving 12 bases between the germline ends. CDR3 nucleotides: TGTGCCAGCAGTCCCGGGAGAAAAACTGAAGCTTTCTTT. It encodes CASSPGRKTEAFF.

The genes are TRBV27 and TRBJ2-3; 7 bases map to TRBD2. V lost 5 bases, J lost 6 bases, and 20 bases stayed unmatched. Germline-derived CDR1 and CDR2 are MNHEY and SMNVEV (reference sequence). The CDR3 runs to 18 residues. This CDR3 reads CASSTLSGGAGARDTQYF. Here the CDR3 DNA reads TGTGCCAGCAGTACCCTTTCCGGAGGGGCGGGAGCGAGGGATACGCAGTATTTT.

The genes are TRBV5-1 and TRBJ2-1; D is ambiguous. Trimming pared 0 bases from V and 4 bases from J, leaving 11 bases between. This CDR3 comprises 15 residues. CDR1 SGHRS and CDR2 YFSETQ come from the germline V gene. The CDR3, as DNA: TGCGCCAGCAGCTTGGACGCGACCCCATACAATGAGCAGTTCTTC. Its translation is CASSLDATPYNEQFF.

This clone was seen a handful of times. The chain recombines TRBV6-1 with TRBJ2-5, with 9 bases fitting TRBD2. This CDR3 has 15 residues. Trimming removed 5 bases from V and 5 bases from J; junction bases left unmatched: 9. CDR1 is MNHNS and CDR2 is SASEGT in the germline V gene. DNA of the CDR3: TGTGCCAGCAGTTTACTAGCGGGTTTGGGTGAGACCCAGTACTTC. Its protein product is CASSLLAGLGETQYF.

The chain has TRBV7-1 and TRBJ1-1; D unclear. TRBV7-1 is filed as an ORF, its function uncertain. The V gene lost 5 bases and the J gene lost 1 base, with 11 bases spanning the gap. The CDR3 covers 14 residues. The CDR3 spells CASSLSWGNTEAFF. The DNA of the CDR3 is TGTGCCAGCAGCCTATCGTGGGGGAACACTGAAGCTTTCTTT.

Only a few counts were recorded for this clone. This chain joins TRBV5-1 and TRBJ2-2; tentatively, D is TRBD2 (5 bases). CDR1 and CDR2 (germline): SGHRS, YFSETQ. The V and J ends lost 1 base and 5 bases respectively, with 21 bases between them. The CDR3 extends over 18 amino acids. CDR3 sequence reads: CASSLITITSGWTGELFF. The CDR3 DNA sequence: TGCGCCAGCAGCTTGATAACAATCACGTCGGGGTGGACCGGGGAGCTGTTTTTT.

The chain uses TRBV5-8 and TRBJ2-2; 12 bases align to TRBD1. The CDR3 runs 18 residues. J gave up 4 bases and V 4 bases, and 11 bases lay outside the gene matches. The V gene's germline CDR1 is SGHTS and CDR2 YDEGEE. The CDR3 reads CASSPRDRGRLFTGELFF. The CDR3 nucleotides are TGTGCCAGCAGCCCTCGGGACAGGGGGCGTCTTTTCACCGGGGAGCTGTTTTTT.